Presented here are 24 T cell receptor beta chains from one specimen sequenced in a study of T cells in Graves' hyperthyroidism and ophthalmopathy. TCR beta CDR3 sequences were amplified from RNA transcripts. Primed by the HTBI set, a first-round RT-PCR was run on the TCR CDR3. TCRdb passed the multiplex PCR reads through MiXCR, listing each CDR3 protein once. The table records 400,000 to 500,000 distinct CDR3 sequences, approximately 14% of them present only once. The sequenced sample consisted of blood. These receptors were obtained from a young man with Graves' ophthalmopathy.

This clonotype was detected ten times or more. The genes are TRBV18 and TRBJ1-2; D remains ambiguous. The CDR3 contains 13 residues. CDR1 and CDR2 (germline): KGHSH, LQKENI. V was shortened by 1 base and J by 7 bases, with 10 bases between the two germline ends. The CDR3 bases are TGTGCCAGCTCACCACTGACGGTTTTTGGCTACACCTTC. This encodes CASSPLTVFGYTF.

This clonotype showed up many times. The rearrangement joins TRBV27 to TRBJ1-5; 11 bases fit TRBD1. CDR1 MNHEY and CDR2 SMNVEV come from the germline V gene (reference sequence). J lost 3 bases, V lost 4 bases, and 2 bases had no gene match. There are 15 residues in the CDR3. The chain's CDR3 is CASSWTGGDNQPQHF. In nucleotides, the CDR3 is TGTGCCAGCAGTTGGACAGGGGGCGACAATCAGCCCCAGCATTTT.

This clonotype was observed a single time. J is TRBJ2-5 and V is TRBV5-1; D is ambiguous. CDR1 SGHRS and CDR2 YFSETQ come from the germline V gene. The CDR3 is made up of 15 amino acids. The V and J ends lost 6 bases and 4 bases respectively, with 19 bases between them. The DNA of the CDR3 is TGCGCCAGCACCCCCGGCCATCAGGTCCCAGAGACCCAGTACTTC. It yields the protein CASTPGHQVPETQYF.

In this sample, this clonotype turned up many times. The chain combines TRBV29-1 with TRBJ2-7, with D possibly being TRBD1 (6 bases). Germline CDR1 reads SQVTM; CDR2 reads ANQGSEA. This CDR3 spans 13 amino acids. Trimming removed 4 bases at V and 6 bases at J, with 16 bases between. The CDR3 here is CSVGGGREREQYF. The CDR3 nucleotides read TGCAGCGTTGGTGGGGGCAGGGAGCGCGAGCAGTACTTC.

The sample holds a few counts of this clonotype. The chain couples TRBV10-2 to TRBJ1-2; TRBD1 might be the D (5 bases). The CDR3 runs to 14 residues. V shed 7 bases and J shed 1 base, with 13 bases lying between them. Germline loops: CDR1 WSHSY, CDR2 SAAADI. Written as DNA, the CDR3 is TGCGCCAGCACCATGGCGGGGGTTAACTATGGCTACACCTTC. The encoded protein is CASTMAGVNYGYTF.

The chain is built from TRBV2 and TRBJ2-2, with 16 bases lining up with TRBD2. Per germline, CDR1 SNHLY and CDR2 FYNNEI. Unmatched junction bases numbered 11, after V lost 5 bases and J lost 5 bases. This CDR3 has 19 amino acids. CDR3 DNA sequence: TGTGCCAGCAGTTCTCCGGGACTAGCGGGAGGGCCGTATACCGGGGAGCTGTTTTTT. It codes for CASSSPGLAGGPYTGELFF.

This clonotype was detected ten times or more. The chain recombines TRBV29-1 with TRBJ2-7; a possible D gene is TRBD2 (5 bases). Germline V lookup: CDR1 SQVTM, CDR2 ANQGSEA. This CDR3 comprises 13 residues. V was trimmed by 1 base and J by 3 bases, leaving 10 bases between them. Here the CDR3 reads CSVEGGADYEQYF. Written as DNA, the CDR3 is TGCAGCGTTGAAGGGGGAGCGGACTACGAGCAGTACTTC.

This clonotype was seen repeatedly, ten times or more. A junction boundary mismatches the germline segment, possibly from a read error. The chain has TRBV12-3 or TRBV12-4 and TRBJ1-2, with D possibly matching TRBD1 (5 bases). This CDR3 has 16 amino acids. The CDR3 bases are TGTGCCAGCAGTGTAGAGGGGATTCCTGCTAACTATGACTACACCTTC. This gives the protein CASSVEGIPANYDYTF.

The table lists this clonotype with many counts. The CDR3 spells CSVEESGEFNYEQYF. The CDR3 nucleotides are TGCAGCGTTGAAGAGTCGGGGGAGTTCAACTACGAGCAGTACTTC. The chain uses TRBV29-1 and TRBJ2-7; D possibly corresponds to TRBD2 (6 bases). CDR1 is SQVTM and CDR2 is ANQGSEA in the germline V gene. V was trimmed by 0 bases and J by 3 bases, leaving 15 bases between them. The CDR3 spans 15 residues.

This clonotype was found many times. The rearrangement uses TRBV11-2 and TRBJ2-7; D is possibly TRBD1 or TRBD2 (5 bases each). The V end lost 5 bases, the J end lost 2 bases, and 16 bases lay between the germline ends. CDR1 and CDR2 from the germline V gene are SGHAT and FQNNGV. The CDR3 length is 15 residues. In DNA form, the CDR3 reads TGTGCCAGCAGCCCCGGGGCTATAGGTCCCTACGAGCAGTACTTC. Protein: CASSPGAIGPYEQYF.

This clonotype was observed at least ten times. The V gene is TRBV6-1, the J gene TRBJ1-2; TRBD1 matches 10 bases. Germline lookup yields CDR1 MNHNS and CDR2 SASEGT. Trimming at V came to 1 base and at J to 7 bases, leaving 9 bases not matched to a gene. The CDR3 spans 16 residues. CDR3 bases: TGTGCCAGCAGTGAAGGACAGGGGGCCTTTTTCGGTGGCTACACCTTC. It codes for CASSEGQGAFFGGYTF.

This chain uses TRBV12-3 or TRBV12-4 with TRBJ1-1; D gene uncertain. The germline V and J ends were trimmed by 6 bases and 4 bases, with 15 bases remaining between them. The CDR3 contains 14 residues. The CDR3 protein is CASSFGPRGTEAFF. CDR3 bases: TGTGCCAGCAGCTTCGGGCCCAGAGGCACTGAAGCTTTCTTT.

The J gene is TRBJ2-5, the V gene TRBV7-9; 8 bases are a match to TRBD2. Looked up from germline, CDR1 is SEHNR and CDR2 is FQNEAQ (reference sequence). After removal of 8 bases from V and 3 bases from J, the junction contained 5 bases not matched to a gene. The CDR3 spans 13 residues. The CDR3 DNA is TGTGCCAGCGCGGGGGGCGGAGAAGAGACCCAGTACTTC. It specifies CASAGGGEETQYF.

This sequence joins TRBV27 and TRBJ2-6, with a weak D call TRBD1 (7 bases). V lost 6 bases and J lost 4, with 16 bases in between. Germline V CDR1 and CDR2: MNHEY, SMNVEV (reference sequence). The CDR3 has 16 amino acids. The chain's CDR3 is CASSQMTGRGANVLTF. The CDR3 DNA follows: TGTGCCAGCAGCCAAATGACAGGGAGGGGGGCCAACGTCCTGACTTTC.

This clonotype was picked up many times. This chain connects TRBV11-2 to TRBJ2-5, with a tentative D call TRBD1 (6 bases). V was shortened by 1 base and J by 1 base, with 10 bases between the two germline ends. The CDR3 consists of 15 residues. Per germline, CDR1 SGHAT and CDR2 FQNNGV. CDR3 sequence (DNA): TGTGCCAGCAGCTTAGTGAGGGGGTTCCAAGAGACCCAGTACTTC. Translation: CASSLVRGFQETQYF.

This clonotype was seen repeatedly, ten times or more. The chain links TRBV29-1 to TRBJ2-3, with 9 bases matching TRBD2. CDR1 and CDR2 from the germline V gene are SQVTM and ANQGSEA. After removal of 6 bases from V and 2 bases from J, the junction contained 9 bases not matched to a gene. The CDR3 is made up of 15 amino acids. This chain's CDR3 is CSVELLAGHTDTQYF. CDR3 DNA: TGCAGCGTCGAACTACTAGCGGGCCACACAGATACGCAGTATTTT.

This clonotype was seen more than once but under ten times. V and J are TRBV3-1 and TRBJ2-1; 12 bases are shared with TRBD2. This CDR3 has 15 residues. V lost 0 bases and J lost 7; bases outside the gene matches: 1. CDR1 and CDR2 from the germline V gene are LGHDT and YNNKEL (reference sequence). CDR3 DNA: TGTGCCAGCAGCCAAGAACTAGCGGGAGGAAATGAGCAGTTCTTC. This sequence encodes CASSQELAGGNEQFF.

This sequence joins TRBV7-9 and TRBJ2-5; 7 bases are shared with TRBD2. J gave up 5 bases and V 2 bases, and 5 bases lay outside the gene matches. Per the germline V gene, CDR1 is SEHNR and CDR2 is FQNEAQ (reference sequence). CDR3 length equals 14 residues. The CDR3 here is CASSLLAEKETQYF. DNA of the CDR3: TGTGCCAGCAGCTTACTAGCGGAGAAGGAGACCCAGTACTTC.

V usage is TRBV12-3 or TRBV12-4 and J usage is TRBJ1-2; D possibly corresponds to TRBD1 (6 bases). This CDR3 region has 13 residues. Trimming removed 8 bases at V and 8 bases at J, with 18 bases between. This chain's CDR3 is CASRGGARTGYTF. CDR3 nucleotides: TGTGCCAGCCGCGGGGGGGCGCGAACAGGCTACACCTTC.

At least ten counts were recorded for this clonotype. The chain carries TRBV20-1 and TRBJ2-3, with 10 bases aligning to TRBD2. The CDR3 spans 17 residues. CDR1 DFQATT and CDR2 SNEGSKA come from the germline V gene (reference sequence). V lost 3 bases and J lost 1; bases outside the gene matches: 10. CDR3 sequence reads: CSASGAGGNLRTDTQYF. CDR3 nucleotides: TGCAGTGCTAGTGGAGCGGGAGGGAACCTCCGCACAGATACGCAGTATTTT.

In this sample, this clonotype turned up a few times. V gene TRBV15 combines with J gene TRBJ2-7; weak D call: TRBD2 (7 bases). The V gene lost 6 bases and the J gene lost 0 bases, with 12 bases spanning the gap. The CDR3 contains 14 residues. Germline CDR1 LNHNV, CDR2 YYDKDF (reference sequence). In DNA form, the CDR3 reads TGTGCCACCAGGGGGGGGGCAGACTCCTACGAGCAGTACTTC. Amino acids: CATRGGADSYEQYF.

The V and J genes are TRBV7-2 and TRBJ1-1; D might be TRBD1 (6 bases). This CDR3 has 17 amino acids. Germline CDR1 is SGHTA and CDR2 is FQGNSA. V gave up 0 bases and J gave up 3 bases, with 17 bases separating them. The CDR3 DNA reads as TGTGCCAGCAGCTTAGCCGGCTTAGGGGGGGGAGACACTGAAGCTTTCTTT. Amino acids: CASSLAGLGGGDTEAFF. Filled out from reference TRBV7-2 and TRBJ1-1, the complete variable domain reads GAGVSQSPSNKVTEKGKDVELRCDPISGHTALYWYRQSLGQGLEFLIYFQGNSAPDKSGLPSDRFSAERTGGSVSTLTIQRTQQEDSAVYLCASSLAGLGGGDTEAFFGQGTRLTVV.

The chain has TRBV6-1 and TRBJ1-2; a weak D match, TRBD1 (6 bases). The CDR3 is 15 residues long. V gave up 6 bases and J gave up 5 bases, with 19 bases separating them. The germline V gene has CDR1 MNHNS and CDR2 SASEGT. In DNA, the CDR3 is TGTGCCAGCAGCGCCGGGACAAACCTATTATATGGCTACACCTTC. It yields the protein CASSAGTNLLYGYTF.

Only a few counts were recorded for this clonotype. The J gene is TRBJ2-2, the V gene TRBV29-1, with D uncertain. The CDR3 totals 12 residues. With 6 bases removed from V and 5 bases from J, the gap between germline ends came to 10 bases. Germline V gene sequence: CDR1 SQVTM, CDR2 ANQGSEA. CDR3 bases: TGCAGCGTCTCTGACCTTACCGGGGAGCTGTTTTTT. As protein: CSVSDLTGELFF.